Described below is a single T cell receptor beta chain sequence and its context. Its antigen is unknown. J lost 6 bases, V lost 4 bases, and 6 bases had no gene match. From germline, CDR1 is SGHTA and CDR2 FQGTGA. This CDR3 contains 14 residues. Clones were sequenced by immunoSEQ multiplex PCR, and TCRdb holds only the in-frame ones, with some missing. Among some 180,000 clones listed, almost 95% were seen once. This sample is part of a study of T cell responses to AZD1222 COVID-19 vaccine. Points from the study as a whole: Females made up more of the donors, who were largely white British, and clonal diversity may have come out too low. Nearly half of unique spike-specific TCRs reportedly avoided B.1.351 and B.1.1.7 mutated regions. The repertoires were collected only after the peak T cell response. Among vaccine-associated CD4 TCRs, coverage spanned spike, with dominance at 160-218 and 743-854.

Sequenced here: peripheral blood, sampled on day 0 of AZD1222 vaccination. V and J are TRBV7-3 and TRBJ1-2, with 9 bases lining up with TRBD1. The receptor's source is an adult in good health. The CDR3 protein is CASSSSGTGNGYTF. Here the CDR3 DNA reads TGTGCCAGCAGCTCGTCCGGGACAGGGAATGGCTACACCTTC.